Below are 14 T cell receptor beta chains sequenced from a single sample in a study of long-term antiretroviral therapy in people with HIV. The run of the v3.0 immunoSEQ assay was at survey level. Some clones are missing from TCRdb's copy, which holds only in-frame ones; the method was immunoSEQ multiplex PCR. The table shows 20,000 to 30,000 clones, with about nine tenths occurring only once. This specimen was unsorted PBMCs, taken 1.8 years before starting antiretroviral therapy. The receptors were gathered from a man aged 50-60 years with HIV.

The CDR3 protein is CASSQQPGPRGYGYTF. CDR3 in DNA: TGTGCCAGCAGCCAACAACCCGGACCCAGGGGGTACGGCTACACCTTC. V and J are TRBV4-2 and TRBJ1-2, with 7 nucleotides matching TRBD1. The V gene's germline CDR1 is LGHNA and CDR2 YNFKEQ. The CDR3 spans 16 residues. V lost 2 bases, J lost 8 bases, and 14 bases stayed unmatched.

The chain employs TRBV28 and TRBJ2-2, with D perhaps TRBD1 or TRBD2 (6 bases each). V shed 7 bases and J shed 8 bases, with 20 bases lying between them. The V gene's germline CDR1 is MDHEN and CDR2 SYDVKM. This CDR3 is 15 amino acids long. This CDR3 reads CASKGVGGLGGELFF. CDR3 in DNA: TGTGCCAGCAAGGGTGTAGGGGGGCTTGGAGGGGAGCTGTTTTTT.

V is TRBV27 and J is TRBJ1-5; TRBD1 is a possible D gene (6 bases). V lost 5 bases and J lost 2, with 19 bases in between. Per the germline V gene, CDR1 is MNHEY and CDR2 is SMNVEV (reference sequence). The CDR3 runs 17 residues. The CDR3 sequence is CASSIRQDTVGNQPQHF. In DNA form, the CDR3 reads TGTGCCAGCAGTATACGACAGGACACTGTTGGCAATCAGCCCCAGCATTTT.

CDR3 nucleotide sequence: TGTGCCAGCAGCTTAGGAGGGGGTGGCTATGGCTACACCTTC. Its translation: CASSLGGGGYGYTF. The chain employs TRBV7-2 and TRBJ1-2, with D perhaps matching TRBD1 (6 bases). V lost 1 base, J lost 4 bases, and 10 bases lay in between. In germline, CDR1 is SGHTA, CDR2 FQGNSA. The CDR3 runs to 14 residues.

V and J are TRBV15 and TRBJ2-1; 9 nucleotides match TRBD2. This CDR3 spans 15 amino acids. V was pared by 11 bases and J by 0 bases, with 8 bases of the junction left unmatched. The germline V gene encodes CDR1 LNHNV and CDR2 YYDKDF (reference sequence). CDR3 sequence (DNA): TGTGCCTCATTGGCTAGCGGGACCTCCTACAATGAGCAGTTCTTC. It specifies CASLASGTSYNEQFF.

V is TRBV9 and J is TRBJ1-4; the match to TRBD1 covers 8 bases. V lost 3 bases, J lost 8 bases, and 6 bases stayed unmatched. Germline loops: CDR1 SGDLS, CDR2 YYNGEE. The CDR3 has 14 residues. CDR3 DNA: TGTGCCAGCAGCGCTGACAGGGGTAGGGAAAAACTGTTTTTT. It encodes CASSADRGREKLFF.

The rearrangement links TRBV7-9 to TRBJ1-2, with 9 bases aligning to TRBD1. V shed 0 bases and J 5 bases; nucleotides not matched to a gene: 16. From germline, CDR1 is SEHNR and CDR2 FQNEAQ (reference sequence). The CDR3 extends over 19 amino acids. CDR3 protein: CASSLARRDRAKEEYGYTF. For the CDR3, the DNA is TGTGCCAGCAGCTTAGCTAGAAGGGACAGGGCGAAAGAGGAATATGGCTACACCTTC.

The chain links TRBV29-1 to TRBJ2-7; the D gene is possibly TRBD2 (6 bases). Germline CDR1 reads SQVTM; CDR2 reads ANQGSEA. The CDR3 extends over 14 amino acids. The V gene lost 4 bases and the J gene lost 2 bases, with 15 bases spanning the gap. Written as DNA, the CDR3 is TGCAGCGTTGCAAGCGTGGGAGGAGCCTACGAGCAGTACTTC. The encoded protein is CSVASVGGAYEQYF.

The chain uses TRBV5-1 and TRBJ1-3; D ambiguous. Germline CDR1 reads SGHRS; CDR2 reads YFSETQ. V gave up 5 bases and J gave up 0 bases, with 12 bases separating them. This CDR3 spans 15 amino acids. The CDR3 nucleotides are TGCGCCAGCAGGGCCTCGGGGAGCTCTGGAAACACCATATATTTT. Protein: CASRASGSSGNTIYF.

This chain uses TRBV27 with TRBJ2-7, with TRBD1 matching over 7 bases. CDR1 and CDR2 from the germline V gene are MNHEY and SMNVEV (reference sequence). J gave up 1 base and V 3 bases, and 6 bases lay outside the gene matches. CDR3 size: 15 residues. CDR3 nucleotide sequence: TGTGCCAGCAGTTTCTGGGACAGCGCGTCCTACGAGCAGTACTTC. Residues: CASSFWDSASYEQYF.

The CDR3: CASSTRPGTGYPGELFF. The CDR3 nucleotides read TGTGCCAGCAGCACCAGACCCGGGACAGGGTACCCCGGGGAGCTGTTTTTT. The chain joins TRBV13 to TRBJ2-2; TRBD1 matches 9 bases. Germline V gene lookup returns CDR1 PRHDT and CDR2 FYEKMQ (reference sequence). The CDR3 totals 17 residues. The trim removed 5 bases at V and 6 bases at J, leaving 13 bases unmatched.

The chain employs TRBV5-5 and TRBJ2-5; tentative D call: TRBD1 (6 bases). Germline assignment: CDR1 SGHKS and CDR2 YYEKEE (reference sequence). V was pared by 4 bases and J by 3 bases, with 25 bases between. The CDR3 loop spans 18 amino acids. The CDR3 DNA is TGTGCCAGCAGCCAATGGCAGGGGATCATAAGGGGTAAAGAGACCCAGTACTTC. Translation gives CASSQWQGIIRGKETQYF.

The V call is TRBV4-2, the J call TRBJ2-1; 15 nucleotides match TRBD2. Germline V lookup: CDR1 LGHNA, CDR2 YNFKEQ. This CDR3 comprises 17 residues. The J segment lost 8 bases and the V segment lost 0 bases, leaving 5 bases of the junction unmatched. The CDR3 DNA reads TGTGCCAGCAGCCAAGACCGGACTAGCGGGAGGGCGGATGAGCAGTTCTTC. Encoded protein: CASSQDRTSGRADEQFF.

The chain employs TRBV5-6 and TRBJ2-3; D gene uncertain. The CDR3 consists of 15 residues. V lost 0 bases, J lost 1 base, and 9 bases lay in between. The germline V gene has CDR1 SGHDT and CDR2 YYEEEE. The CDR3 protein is CASSLVFRRTDTQYF. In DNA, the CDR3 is TGTGCCAGCAGCTTGGTTTTCAGACGCACAGATACGCAGTATTTT. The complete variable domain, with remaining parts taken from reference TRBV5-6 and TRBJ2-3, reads DAGVTQSPTHLIKTRGQQVTLRCSPKSGHDTVSWYQQALGQGPQFIFQYYEEEERQRGNFPDRFSGHQFPNYSSELNVNALLLGDSALYLCASSLVFRRTDTQYFGPGTRLTVL.